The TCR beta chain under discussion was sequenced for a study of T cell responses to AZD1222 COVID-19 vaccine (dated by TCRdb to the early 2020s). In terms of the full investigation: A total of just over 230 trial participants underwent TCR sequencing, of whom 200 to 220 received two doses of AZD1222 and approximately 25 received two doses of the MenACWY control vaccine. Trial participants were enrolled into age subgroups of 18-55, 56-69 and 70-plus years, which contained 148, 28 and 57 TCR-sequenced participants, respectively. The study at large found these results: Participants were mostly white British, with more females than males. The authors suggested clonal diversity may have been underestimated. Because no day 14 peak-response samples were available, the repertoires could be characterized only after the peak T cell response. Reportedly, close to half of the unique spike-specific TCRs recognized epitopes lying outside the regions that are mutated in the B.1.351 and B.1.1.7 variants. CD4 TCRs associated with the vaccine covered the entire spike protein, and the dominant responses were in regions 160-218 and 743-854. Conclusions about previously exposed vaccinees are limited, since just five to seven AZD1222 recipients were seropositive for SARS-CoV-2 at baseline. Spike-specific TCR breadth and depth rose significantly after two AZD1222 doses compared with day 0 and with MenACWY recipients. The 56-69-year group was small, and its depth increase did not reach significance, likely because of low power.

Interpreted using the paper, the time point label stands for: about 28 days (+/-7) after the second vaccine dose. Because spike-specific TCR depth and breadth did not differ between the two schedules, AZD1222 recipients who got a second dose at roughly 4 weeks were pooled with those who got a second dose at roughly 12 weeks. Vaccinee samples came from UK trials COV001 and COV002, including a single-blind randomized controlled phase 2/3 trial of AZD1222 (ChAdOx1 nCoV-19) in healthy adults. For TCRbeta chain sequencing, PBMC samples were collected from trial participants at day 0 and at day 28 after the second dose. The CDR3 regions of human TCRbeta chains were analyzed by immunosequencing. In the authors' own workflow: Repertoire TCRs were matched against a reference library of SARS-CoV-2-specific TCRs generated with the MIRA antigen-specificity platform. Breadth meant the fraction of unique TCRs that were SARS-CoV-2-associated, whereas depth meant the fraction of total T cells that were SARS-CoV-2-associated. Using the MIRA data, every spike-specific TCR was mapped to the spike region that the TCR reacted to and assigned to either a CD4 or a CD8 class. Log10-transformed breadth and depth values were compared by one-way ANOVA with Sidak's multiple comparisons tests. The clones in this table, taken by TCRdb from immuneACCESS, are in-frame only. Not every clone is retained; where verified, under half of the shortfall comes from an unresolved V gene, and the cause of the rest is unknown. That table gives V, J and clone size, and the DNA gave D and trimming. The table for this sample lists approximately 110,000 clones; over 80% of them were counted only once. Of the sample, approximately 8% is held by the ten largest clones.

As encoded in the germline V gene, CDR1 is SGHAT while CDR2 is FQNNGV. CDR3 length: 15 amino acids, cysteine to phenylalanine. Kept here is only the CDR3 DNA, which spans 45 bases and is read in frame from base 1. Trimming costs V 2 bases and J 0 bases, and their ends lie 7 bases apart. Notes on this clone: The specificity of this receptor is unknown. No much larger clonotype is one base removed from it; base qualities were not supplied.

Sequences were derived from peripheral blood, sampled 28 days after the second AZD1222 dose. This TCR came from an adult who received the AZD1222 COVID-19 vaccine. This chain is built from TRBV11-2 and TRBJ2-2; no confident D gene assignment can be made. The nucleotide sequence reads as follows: TGTGCCAGCAGCTTATGGGCTTCGAACACCGGGGAGCTGTTTTTT. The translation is CASSLWASNTGELFF.